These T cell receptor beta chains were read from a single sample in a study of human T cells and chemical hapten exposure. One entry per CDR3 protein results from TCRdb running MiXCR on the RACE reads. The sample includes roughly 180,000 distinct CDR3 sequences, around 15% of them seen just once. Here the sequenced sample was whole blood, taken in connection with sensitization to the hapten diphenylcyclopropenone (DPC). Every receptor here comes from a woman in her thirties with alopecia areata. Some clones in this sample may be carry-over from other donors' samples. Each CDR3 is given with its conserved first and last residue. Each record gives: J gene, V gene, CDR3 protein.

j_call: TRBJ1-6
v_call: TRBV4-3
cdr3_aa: CASSQDYYSPLHF

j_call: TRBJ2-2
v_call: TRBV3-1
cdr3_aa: CASSRAGEIGELFF

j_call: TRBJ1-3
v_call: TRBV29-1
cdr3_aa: CSARTAGNTIYF

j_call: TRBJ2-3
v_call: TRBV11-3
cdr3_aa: CASSLTISGRGDTQYF

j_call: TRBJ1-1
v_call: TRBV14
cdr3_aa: CASSRQQGVGDTEAFF

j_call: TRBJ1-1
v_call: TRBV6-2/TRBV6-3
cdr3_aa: CASSQNTNTEAFF

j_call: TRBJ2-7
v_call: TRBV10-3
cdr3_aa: CAIRPGTGGYEQYF

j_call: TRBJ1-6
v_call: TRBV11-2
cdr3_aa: CASSFQTGADSPLHF

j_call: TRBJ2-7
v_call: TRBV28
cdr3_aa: CASSFRGAVNEQYF

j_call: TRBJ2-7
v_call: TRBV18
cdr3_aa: CASSPPSKTGGSQYF

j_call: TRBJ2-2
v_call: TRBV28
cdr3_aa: CASRGGARSGELFF

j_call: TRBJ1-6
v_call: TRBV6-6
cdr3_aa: CASSSIGGANSPLHF

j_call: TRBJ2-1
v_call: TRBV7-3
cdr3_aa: CASSLTGGYNEQFF

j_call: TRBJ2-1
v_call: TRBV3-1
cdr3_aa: CASSQVIRAAHPYNEQFF

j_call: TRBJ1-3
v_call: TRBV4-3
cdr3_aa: CASSPSPSASGNTIYF

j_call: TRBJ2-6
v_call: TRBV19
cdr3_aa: CASSMTSSRRSGANVLTF

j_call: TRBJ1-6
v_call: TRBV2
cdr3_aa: CASTPDRGRWDSPLHF

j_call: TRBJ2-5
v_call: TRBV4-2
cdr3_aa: CASSRGLAGEETQYF

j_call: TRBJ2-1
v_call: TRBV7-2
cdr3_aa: CASSLRTAGGVNEQFF

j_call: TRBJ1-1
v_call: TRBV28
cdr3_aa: CASSLSGLNTEAFF

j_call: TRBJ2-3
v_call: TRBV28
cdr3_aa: CASRRLLSAMLHTDTQYF

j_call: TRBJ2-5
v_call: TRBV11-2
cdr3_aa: CASSLIGLVPETQYF

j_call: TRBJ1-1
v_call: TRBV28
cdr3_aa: CASSLKGAEAFF

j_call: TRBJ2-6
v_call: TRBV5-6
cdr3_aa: CASSTDRFISGANVLTF

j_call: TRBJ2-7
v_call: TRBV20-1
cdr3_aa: CSARVDSPYEQYF

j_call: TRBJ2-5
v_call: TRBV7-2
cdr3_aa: CASSLAVMANGQETQYF

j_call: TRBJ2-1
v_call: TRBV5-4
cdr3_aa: CASSPWRTGGNNEQFF

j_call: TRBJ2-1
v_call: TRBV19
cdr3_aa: CASSIAGAPGEQFF

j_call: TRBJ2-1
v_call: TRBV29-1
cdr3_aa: CSVEPRGDSNEQFF

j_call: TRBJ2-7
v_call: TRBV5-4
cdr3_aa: CASSTGLADTYEQYF

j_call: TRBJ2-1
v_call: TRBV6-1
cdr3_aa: CASSVVRGDEQFF

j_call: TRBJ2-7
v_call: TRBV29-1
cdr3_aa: CSVEEGTGNYEQYF

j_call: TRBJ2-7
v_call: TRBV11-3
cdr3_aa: CASSNKQGGEQYF

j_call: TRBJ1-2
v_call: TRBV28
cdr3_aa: CASSLFGQSYGYTF

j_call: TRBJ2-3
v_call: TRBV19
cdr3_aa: CASSDRPTDTQYF

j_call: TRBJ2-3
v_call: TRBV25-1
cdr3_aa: CASSEATGIVSADTQYF

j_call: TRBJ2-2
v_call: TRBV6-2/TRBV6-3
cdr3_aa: CASSSRGNTGELFF

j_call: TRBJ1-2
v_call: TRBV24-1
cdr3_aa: CATSDSYGYTF

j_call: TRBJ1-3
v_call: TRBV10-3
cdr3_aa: CAISDSRSSGNTIYF

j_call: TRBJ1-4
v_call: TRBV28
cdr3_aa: CASSQGTAFNEKLFF

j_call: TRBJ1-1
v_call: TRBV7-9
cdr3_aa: CASSQRGTGTNTEAFF

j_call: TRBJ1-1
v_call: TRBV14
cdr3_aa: CASSQDYGTEAFF

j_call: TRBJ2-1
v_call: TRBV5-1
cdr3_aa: CASSLGAPGESSYNEQFF

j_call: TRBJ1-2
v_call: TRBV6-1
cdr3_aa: CASSFDTSGSLTYGYTF

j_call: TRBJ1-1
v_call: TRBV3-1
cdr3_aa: CASSNWDDPEAFF

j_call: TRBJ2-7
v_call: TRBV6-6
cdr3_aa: CASTPGARKYEQYF

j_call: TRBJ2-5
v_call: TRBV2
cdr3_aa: CASSDRPGLETQYF

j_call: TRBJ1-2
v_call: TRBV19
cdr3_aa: CASTAELRAGGAEGYTF

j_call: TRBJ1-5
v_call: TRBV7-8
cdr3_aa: CASSLEGQVRQPQHF

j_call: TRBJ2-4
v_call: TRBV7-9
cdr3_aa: CASSSSLLTSGLAGGSVRNIQYF

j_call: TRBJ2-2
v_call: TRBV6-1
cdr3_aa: CASRPLSTGELFF

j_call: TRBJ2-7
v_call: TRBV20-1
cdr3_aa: CSADRDSSYEQYF

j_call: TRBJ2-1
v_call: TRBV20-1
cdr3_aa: CSAHHRRGRADNEQFF

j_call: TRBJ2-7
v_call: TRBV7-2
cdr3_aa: CASRYTGSSSYEQYF

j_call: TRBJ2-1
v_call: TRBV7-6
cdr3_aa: CASSLAGSREQFF

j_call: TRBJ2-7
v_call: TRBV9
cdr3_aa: CASSVSTGGEQYF

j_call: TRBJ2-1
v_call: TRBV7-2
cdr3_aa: CASSLARDSFYNEQFF

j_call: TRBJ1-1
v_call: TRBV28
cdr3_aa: CASRIGGNTEAFF

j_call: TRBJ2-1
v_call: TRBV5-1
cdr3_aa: CASSLWGSLYNEQFF

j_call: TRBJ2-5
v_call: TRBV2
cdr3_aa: CASILEVWETQYF